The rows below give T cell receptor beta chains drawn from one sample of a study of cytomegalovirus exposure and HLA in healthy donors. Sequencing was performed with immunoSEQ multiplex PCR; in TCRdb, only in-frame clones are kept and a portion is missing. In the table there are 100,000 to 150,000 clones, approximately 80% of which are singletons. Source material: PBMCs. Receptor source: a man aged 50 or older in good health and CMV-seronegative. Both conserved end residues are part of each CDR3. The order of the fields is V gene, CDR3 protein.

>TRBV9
CASSVAPVSSYEQYF
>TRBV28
CASSPQGDTNEKLFF
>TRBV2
CASSEGLRGHIQYF
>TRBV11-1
CASSHGTSGSGPPYNEQFF
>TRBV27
CASSFAGRRWEQYF
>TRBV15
CATSRDEGGRFF
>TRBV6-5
CASSRSRDTEAFF
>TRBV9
CASSHRGDSTDTQYF
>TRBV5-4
CASSTAGYQGEQYF
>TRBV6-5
CASSYWGPRPNGELFF
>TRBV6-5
CASSYDGQPLWYF
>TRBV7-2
CASIRTKSSTDTQYF
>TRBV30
CAWSVQTGSLGYTF
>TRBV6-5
CASSYSLGADTEAFF
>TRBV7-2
CASSILGALAGANVLTF
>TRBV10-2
CASSGLAGTDTQYF
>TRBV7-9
CASSLAGGTSTDTQYF
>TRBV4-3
CASSLGQGGTGELFF
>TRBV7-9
CASSRDRVDQPQHF
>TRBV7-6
CASNGGRRLAGDSPNEQFF
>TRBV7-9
CASSSYQGAEKLFF
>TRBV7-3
CASSLNMAADTEAFF